The clone carrying this T cell receptor beta chain was recorded many times. Antigen unknown. As for the cDNA, it was generated by 5'RACE with 10-nucleotide random UMIs. Sequencing runs each yielded over 160 million TCR-beta sequences from 15-18 subjects. TCRdb reprocessed the 5' RACE reads via MiXCR and lists one record per CDR3 protein. The table includes approximately 85,000 distinct CDR3 sequences, over 10% detected once. Time point indicated: longitudinal time-point 2. This specimen comes from a study of neurological immune-mediated disorders. Study-level points and caveats: Across subjects, expanded clones had no CDR3 amino acid sequences in common, pointing to private repertoires in all groups. The greatest TCR clonal expansion appeared in HTLV-1-associated myelopathy and the smallest, falling below healthy controls, in multiple sclerosis.

V lost 5 bases, J lost 4 bases, and 11 bases lay in between. This CDR3 has 12 amino acids. Germline V gene data show CDR1 as DFQATT and CDR2 as SNEGSKA (reference sequence). The rearrangement links TRBV20-1 to TRBJ1-1, with a tentative D call TRBD1 (5 bases). This receptor was identified in a female donor with HTLV-1-associated myelopathy (HAM/TSP). The specimen was PBMCs. CDR3 region: CSALSRGTEAFF. For the CDR3, the DNA is TGCAGTGCTCTTAGTAGGGGCACTGAAGCTTTCTTT.